This TCR beta chain derives from a study of blood T cell repertoires in COVID-19. Study information: PBMCs, B-cell-depleted T cells, or T cells were the source of the cDNA or gDNA that made up the material.

TCRdb keeps only in-frame clones here, not all; method: immunoSEQ multiplex PCR. The sample consists of some 170,000 clones, 87% of them appearing once. This TCR came from a woman in her forties or fifties with acute or convalescent COVID-19. Sequencing was done on a sample of peripheral blood.

CDR3 protein: CASIAGDTTYEQYF. The CDR3 DNA is TGTGCCAGCATAGCCGGGGATACGACCTACGAGCAGTACTTC. The V and J genes are TRBV2 and TRBJ2-7; perhaps TRBD2 as D (5 bases). The V and J ends lost 7 bases and 2 bases respectively, with 15 bases between them. Germline assignment: CDR1 SNHLY and CDR2 FYNNEI. The CDR3 spans 14 residues. Full variable domain (outside the CDR3, taken from reference TRBV2 and TRBJ2-7): EPEVTQTPSHQVTQMGQEVILRCVPISNHLYFYWYRQILGQKVEFLVSFYNNEISEKSEIFDDQFSVERPDGSNFTLKIRSTKLEDSAMYFCASIAGDTTYEQYFGPGTRLTVT.